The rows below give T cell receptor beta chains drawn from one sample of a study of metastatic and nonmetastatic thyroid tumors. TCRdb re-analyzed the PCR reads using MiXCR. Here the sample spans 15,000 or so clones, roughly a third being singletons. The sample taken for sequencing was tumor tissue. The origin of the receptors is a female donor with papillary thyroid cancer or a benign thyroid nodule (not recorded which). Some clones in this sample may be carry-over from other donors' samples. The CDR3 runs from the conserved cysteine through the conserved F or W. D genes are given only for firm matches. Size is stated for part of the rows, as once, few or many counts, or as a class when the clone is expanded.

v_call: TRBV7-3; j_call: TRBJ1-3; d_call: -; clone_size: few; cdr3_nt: TGTGCCAGCAGCTTAGATGGAAACACCATATATTTT; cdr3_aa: CASSLDGNTIYF
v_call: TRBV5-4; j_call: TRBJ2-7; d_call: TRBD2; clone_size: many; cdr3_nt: TGTGCCAGCAGTCGAAGCGGGGGGGCCTCCTACGAGCAGTACTTC; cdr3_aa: CASSRSGGASYEQYF
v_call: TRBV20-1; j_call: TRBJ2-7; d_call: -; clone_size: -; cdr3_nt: TGCAATGCTAGAGAATGGGTCAGGGACTACGAGCAGTACTTC; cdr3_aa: CNAREWVRDYEQYF
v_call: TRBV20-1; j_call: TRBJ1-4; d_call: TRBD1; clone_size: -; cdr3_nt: TGCAGTGCTAGAGATCTAGGGACAGGGGCTAATGAAAAACTGTTTTTT; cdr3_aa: CSARDLGTGANEKLFF
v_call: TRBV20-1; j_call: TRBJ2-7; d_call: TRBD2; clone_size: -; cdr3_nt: TGCAGTGCAAGCCCCACCCCTAGCGGGCCCACAGAACAGTACTTC; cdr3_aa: CSASPTPSGPTEQYF
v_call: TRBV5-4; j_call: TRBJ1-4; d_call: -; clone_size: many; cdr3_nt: TGTGCCAGCAGCTCGGACCCCCAGTGGACTAATGAAAAACTGTTTTTT; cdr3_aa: CASSSDPQWTNEKLFF
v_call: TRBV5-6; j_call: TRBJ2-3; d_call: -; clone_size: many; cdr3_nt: TGTGCCAGCAGTGAACTGGGGGTCTCCACAGATACGCAGTATTTT; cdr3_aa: CASSELGVSTDTQYF
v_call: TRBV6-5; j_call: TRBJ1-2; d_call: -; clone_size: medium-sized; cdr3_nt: TGTGCCAGCAGTTACTCGGGGATAGGCAAAAACTATGGCTACACCTTC; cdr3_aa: CASSYSGIGKNYGYTF
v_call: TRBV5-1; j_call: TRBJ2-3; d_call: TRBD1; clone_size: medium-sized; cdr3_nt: TGCGCCAGCAGCCCCATGGACAGGAGCACAGATACGCAGTATTTT; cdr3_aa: CASSPMDRSTDTQYF
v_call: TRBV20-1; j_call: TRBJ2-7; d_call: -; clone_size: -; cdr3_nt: TGCAGTGCCGACGGGACCCAGGGACACAACTACGAGCAGTACTTC; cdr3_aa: CSADGTQGHNYEQYF
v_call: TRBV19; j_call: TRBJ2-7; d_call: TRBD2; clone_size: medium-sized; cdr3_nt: TGTGCCAGTAGTCCTGGACTAGTTTTTACGTCCTACGAGCAGTACTTC; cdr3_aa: CASSPGLVFTSYEQYF
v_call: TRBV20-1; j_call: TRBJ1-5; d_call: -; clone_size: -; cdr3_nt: TGCAGTGCTAGAGCGGGGGGCAATCAGCCCCAGCATTTT; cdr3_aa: CSARAGGNQPQHF
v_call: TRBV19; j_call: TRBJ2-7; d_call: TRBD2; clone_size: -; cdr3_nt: TGTGCCAGTAGTATAGTTAGCGGGAGAGACTACGAGCAGTACTTC; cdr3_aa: CASSIVSGRDYEQYF
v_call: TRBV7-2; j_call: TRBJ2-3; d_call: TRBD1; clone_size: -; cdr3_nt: TGTGCCAGCAGCTACAGGGGTTCTACGCAGTATTTT; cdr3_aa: CASSYRGSTQYF
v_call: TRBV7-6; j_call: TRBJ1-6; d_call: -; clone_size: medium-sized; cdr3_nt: TGTGCCAGCAGCTTAACAGGGCAAGGGTATAATTCACCCCTCCACTTT; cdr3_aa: CASSLTGQGYNSPLHF
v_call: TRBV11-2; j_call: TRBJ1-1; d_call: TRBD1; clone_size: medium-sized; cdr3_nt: TGTGCCAGCAGAACAGGGGGGAACACTGAAGCTTTCTTT; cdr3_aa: CASRTGGNTEAFF
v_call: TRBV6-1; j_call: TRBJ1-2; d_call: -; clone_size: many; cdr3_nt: TGTGCCAGCAGTAAGGTTGACACCGCGGGCTACACCTTC; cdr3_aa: CASSKVDTAGYTF
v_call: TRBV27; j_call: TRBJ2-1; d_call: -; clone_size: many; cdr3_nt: TGTGCCAGCAGTTTCCCCGGGCTCGGCAATGAGCAGTTCTTC; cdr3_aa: CASSFPGLGNEQFF
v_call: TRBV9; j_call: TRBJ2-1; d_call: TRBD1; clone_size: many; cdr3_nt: TGTGCCAGCAGCGGACAGCCGGACAGGGGGCTTGACAATGAGCAGTTCTTC; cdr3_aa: CASSGQPDRGLDNEQFF
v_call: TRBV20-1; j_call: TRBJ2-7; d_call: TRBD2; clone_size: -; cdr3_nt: TGCAGTGCTAGAGATCATCTAGCGGGGGGCTCCTACGAGCAGTACTTC; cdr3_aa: CSARDHLAGGSYEQYF
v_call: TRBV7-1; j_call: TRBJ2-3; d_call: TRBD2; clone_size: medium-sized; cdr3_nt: TGTGCCAGCAGCTCAAATAAAGCGGGGGCGTATCGGGGCACAGATACGCAGTATTTT; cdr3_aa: CASSSNKAGAYRGTDTQYF
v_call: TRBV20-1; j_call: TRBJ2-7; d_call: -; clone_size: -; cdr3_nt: TGCAGTGCTAGCCTAAGAGGGGCCGACCTCTCCTACGAGCAGTACTTC; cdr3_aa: CSASLRGADLSYEQYF
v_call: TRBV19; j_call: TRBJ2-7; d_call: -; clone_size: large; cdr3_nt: TGTGCCAGTAGCGGCCCGGGACATCTTTCCTACGAGCAGTACTTC; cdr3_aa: CASSGPGHLSYEQYF
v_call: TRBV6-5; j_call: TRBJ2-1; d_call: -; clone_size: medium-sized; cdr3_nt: TGTGCCAGCAGTTACACCGCGGACACGGTATACAATGAGCAGTTCTTC; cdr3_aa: CASSYTADTVYNEQFF
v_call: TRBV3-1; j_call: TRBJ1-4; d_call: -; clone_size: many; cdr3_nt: TGTGCCAGCAGCCGACCGGGACGAAATGAAAAACTGTTTTTT; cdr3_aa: CASSRPGRNEKLFF
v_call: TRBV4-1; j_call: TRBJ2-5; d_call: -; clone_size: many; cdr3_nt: TGCGCCAGCAGCCAAGTGGAGGGGGGGGCAGAGACCCAGTACTTC; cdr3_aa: CASSQVEGGAETQYF
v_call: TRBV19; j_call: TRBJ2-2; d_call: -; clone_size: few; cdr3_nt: TGTGCCAGTAGGCCGATACCCACCGGGGAGCTGTTTTTT; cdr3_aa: CASRPIPTGELFF
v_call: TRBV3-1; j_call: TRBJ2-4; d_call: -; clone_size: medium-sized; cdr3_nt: TGTGCCAGCAGCCCCACTAGCCGGGGAAACATTCAGTACTTC; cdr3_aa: CASSPTSRGNIQYF
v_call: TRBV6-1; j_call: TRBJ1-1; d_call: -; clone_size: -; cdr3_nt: TGTGCCAGCAGGGACGGGGTAGGCAGGAACACTGAAGCTTTCTTT; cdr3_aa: CASRDGVGRNTEAFF
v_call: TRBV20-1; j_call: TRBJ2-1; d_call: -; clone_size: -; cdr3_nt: TGCAGTGCTAGCCTGGGGGCGAGCTCCTACAATGAGCAGTTCTTC; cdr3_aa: CSASLGASSYNEQFF
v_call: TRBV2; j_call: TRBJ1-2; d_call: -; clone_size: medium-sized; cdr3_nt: TGTGCCAGCAGTGTACGGGGCGGCTATGGCTACACCTTC; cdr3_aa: CASSVRGGYGYTF
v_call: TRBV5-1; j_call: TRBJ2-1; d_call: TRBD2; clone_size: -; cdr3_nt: TGCGCCAGCGGACCTAGCGGGATCTACAATGAGCAGTTCTTC; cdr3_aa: CASGPSGIYNEQFF
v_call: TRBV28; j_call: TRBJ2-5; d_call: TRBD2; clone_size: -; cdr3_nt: TGTGCCAGCAGTCTCGGACTAGCGGGAGGAGAGACCCAGTACTTC; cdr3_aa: CASSLGLAGGETQYF
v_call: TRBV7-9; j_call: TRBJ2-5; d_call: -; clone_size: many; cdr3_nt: TGTGCCAGCAGCTTATCAGGGTTTCGGGAGACCCAGTACTTC; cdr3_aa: CASSLSGFRETQYF
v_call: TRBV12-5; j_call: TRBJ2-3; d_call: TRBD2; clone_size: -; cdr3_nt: TGTGCTAGTGGTCCCGGGACTAGCGGGGGGTACACAGATACGCAGTATTTT; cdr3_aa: CASGPGTSGGYTDTQYF
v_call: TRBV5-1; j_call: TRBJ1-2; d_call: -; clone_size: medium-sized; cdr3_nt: TGCGCCAGCAGCTTGGACGCAGGGATCGCGTTTACCTTC; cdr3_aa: CASSLDAGIAFTF
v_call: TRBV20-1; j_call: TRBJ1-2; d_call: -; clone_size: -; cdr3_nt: TGCAGTGCCCCCCCTCGGGTGGGTGGCCATGGCTACACCTTC; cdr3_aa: CSAPPRVGGHGYTF
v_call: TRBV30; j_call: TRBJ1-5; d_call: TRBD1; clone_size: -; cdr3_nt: TGTGCCTGGAGTGTCGGGACAGGGGACAGCAATCAGCCCCAGCATTTT; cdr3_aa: CAWSVGTGDSNQPQHF
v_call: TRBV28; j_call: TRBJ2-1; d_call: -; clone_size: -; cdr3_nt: TGTGCCAGCAATAGACAGGAAGGGCGTTACAATGAGCAGTTCTTC; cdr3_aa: CASNRQEGRYNEQFF
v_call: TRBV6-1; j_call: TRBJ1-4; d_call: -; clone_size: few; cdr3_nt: TGTGCCAGCAGACCCACAGGACAAAGGGAAAAACTGTTTTTT; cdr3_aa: CASRPTGQREKLFF
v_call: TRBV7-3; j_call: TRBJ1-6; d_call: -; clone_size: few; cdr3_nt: TGTGCCAGCAGTTCCGGGGAAGGCCCCCTCCACTTT; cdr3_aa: CASSSGEGPLHF
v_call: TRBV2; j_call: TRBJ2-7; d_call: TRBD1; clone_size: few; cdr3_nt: TGTGCCAGCAGTGAATGGACAGGGGCCTACGAGCAGTACTTC; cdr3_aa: CASSEWTGAYEQYF
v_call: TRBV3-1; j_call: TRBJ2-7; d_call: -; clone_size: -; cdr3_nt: TGTGCCAGCAGCCTAGGACACGTCTACGAGCAGTACTTC; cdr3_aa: CASSLGHVYEQYF
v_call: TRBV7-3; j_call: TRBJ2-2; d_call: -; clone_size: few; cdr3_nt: TGTGCCAGCAGCTTAGCCCCTACCGGGGAGCTGTCTTTT; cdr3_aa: CASSLAPTGELSF
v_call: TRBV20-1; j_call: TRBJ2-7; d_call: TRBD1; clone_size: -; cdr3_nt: TGCAGTGCTAGAGACAAGGACAGGGGGCACGAGCAGTACTTC; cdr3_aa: CSARDKDRGHEQYF
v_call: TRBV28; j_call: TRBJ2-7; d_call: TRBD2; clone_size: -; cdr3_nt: TGTGCCAGCAGCTCCTCCGGGACTAGCGGGAATGAGCAGTACTTC; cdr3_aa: CASSSSGTSGNEQYF
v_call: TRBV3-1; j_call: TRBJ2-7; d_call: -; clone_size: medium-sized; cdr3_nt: TGTGCCAGCAGCCAAGATCAGGGCGAGCAGTACTTC; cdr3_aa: CASSQDQGEQYF
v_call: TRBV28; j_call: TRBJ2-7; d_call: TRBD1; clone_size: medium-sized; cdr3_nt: TGTGCCAGCAGTTTTCGACAGGGGGCTCGGGAGCAGTACTTC; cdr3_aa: CASSFRQGAREQYF
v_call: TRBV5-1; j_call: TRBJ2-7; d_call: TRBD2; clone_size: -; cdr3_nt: TGCGCCAGCAGATACTTAGCGGGGGCGGCCGAGCAGTACTTC; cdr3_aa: CASRYLAGAAEQYF
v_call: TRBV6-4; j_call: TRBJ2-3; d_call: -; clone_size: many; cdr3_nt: TGTGCCAGCAGACGGGGCACCGTAGATACGCAGTATTTT; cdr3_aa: CASRRGTVDTQYF
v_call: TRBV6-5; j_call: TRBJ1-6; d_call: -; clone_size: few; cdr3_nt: TGTGCCAGCAGTTACGGGGCAGGGGTGGGTTCACCCCTCCACTTT; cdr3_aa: CASSYGAGVGSPLHF
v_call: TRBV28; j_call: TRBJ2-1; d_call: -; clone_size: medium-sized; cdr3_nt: TGTGCCAGCAGTGGCCGAGCAGGGGGAGGTACTTACAATGAGCAGTTCTTC; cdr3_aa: CASSGRAGGGTYNEQFF
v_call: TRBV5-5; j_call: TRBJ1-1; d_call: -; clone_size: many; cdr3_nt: TGTGCCAGCAGCGGCCGGGACCGATGGAACACTGAAGCTTTCTTT; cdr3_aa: CASSGRDRWNTEAFF
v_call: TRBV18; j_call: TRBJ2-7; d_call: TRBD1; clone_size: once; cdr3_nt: TGTGCCAGCTCACTGACAGGGTTCTACGAGCAGTACTTC; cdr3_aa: CASSLTGFYEQYF
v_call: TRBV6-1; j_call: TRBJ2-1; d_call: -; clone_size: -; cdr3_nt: TGTGCCAGCACCTTTCCCGAGGGGTTGGTGCAGTTCTTC; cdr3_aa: CASTFPEGLVQFF
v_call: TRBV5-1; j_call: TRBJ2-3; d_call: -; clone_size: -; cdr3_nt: TGCGCCAGCAGACTCCAGGGGAGCGGGGCAGATACGCAGTATTTT; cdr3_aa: CASRLQGSGADTQYF
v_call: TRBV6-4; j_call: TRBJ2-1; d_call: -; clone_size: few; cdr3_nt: TGTGCCAGCAGTGACGGCGGAAGTCTCAATGAGCAGTTCTTC; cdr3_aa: CASSDGGSLNEQFF
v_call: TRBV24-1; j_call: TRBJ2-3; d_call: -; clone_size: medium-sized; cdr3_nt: TGTGCCACCAGTGACCCAAGACAGCGCACAGATACGCAGTATTTT; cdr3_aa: CATSDPRQRTDTQYF
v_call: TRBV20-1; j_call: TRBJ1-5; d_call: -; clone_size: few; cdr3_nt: TGCAGTGCTACTATACCGGGACTCGGTAGCAATCAGCCCCAGCATTTT; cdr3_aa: CSATIPGLGSNQPQHF